This T cell receptor (beta chain) was captured in a study of cytomegalovirus exposure and HLA in healthy donors. Trimming removed 2 bases from V and 0 bases from J, with 12 bases in between. This CDR3 is 16 amino acids long. Per the germline V gene, CDR1 is SGHRS and CDR2 is YFSETQ. Sequencing used immunoSEQ multiplex PCR; TCRdb keeps in-frame clones, though not all of them. The sample yields around 300,000 clones, approximately 86% seen once. Concerning this clone itself: The antigen remains undetermined.

General observations from the study: Specificity for CMV antigens was confirmed in vitro for a few of the CMV-associated chains. Cytomegalovirus status, reportedly, was diagnosed with high specificity and sensitivity by the classifier. According to the study, 160 or so TCR beta chains were cytomegalovirus-associated. Some public TCRs appeared in many individuals, while most sequences were rare.

The sequence was collected from a woman under 30 in good health and CMV-seronegative. V is TRBV5-1 and J is TRBJ1-3; weak D call: TRBD1 (6 bases). Sequencing used PBMCs. The CDR3 region is CASSLGQSRSGNTIYF. The CDR3 coding sequence is TGCGCCAGCAGCTTAGGACAGTCACGCTCTGGAAACACCATATATTTT.